Presented here are 21 T cell receptor beta chains from one specimen sequenced in a study of blood T cells in healthy people across ages. Together with a sample-barcoded 5' primer, a J-beta primer mix was included in a second PCR lasting roughly 6 to 12 cycles. TCRdb re-analysed the 5' RACE reads in MiXCR, keeping a single row per CDR3 protein. The data hold hundreds of thousands of distinct CDR3 sequences, with approximately 59% observed a single time. Sequenced input: blood. The receptors derive from a man aged 30 to 39 in good health.

V and J are TRBV28 and TRBJ2-1; D is possibly TRBD1 (6 bases). Trimming pared 6 bases from V and 2 bases from J, leaving 14 bases between. The germline gives CDR1 MDHEN, CDR2 SYDVKM. The CDR3 runs 15 residues. CDR3 residues: CASRSRQEPYNEQFF. Written as DNA, the CDR3 is TGTGCCAGCAGATCAAGACAGGAACCCTACAATGAGCAGTTCTTC.

This clonotype occurred a few times. The rearrangement uses TRBV29-1 and TRBJ2-6, with a tentative D call TRBD2 (5 bases). This CDR3 region has 13 residues. Germline loops: CDR1 SQVTM, CDR2 ANQGSEA. V lost 6 bases and J 6 bases, leaving 12 bases between the germline ends. CDR3 bases: TGCAGCGTATTTTACGGGGAGGCCAACGTCCTGACTTTC. This gives the protein CSVFYGEANVLTF.

The rearrangement joins TRBV20-1 to TRBJ2-1; 9 positions match TRBD2. With 6 bases clipped from V and 9 bases from J, the junction kept 15 bases outside the gene matches. The CDR3 contains 15 residues. Germline V gene sequence: CDR1 DFQATT, CDR2 SNEGSKA (reference sequence). The CDR3 region is CSAGGLAGSQGEQFF. CDR3 in DNA: TGCAGTGCGGGGGGGCTAGCGGGGAGCCAGGGTGAGCAGTTCTTC.

The chain employs TRBV5-1 and TRBJ2-7; possible D gene TRBD2, 6 bases. V lost 4 bases and J lost 4, with 12 bases in between. The germline CDR1 and CDR2 sequences are SGHRS and YFSETQ. This CDR3 is 13 amino acids long. The CDR3 region is CASSQPGTYEQYF. The CDR3, as DNA: TGCGCCAGCAGCCAACCTGGGACTTACGAGCAGTACTTC.

The V call is TRBV5-5, the J call TRBJ1-1; a possible D gene is TRBD1 (6 bases). Germline loops: CDR1 SGHKS, CDR2 YYEKEE (reference sequence). The CDR3 sequence is 18 residues long. Trimming shortened V by 4 bases and J by 0 bases, and 22 bases separated the two germline ends. The CDR3 protein is CASSPTSSRTDMNTEAFF. The CDR3 DNA reads as TGTGCCAGCAGCCCGACGAGCAGCAGGACAGACATGAACACTGAAGCTTTCTTT.

The gene calls are TRBV29-1 and TRBJ2-1; 8 nucleotides agree with TRBD2. Losses at the gene ends were 4 bases for V and 6 bases for J; bases not matched to a gene: 8. The CDR3 extends over 14 amino acids. CDR1 SQVTM and CDR2 ANQGSEA come from the germline V gene. CDR3 in amino acids: CSVAGTSLGNEQFF. The CDR3 coding sequence is TGCAGCGTTGCCGGGACTAGTTTGGGCAATGAGCAGTTCTTC.

The chain combines TRBV20-1 with TRBJ2-2, with 8 positions matching TRBD2. The CDR3 has 15 residues. Germline V gives CDR1 DFQATT, CDR2 SNEGSKA (reference sequence). With 0 bases clipped from V and 10 bases from J, the junction kept 10 bases outside the gene matches. CDR3 bases: TGCAGTGCTAGAGATCGCGCGGGGGGACCGAAGGAGCTGTTTTTT. Translating it yields CSARDRAGGPKELFF.

The chain has TRBV28 and TRBJ2-1, with D hard to call. This CDR3 has 15 amino acids. CDR1 and CDR2 (germline): MDHEN, SYDVKM. V lost 6 bases, J lost 0 bases, and 12 bases lay in between. The CDR3 nucleotides read TGTGCCAGCAGCCCCGGGCGGATCTCCTACAATGAGCAGTTCTTC. Amino acids: CASSPGRISYNEQFF.

The J gene is TRBJ2-1, the V gene TRBV19; 13 bases agree with TRBD2. The CDR3 loop spans 15 amino acids. Germline assignment: CDR1 LNHDA and CDR2 SQIVND (reference sequence). V shed 5 bases, J shed 9 bases, and the junction held 7 bases outside the gene matches. This CDR3 reads CASSRGLAGVGEQFF. The CDR3 DNA reads TGTGCCAGTAGTCGCGGACTAGCGGGAGTCGGTGAGCAGTTCTTC.

For this clonotype: Since no conserved phenylalanine or tryptophan closes the CDR3, a read error is the likely cause. The chain joins TRBV7-9 to TRBJ2-7; possible D gene TRBD2, 6 bases. Per the germline V gene, CDR1 is SEHNR and CDR2 is FQNEAQ (reference sequence). V gave up 6 bases and J gave up 3 bases, with 12 bases separating them. This CDR3 is 13 amino acids long. CDR3 protein: CASSLRGSYEQYY. The CDR3, as DNA: TGTGCCAGCAGTCTTCGGGGGAGCTACGAGCAGTACTAC.

The chain carries TRBV5-6 and TRBJ2-1, with D perhaps matching TRBD2 (5 bases). V was shortened by 4 bases and J by 10 bases, with 15 bases between the two germline ends. This CDR3 region has 13 residues. Per the germline V gene, CDR1 is SGHDT and CDR2 is YYEEEE. The DNA of the CDR3 is TGTGCCAGCAGCCCCGGTCGGGGTTTCGAGCAGTTCTTC. Translation gives CASSPGRGFEQFF.

The V gene is TRBV6-5, the J gene TRBJ2-5; D unclear. Trimming shortened V by 5 bases and J by 4 bases, and 11 bases separated the two germline ends. Germline CDR1 and CDR2: MNHEY and SVGAGI. The CDR3 is 13 residues long. The CDR3: CASSRAISETQYF. The CDR3 nucleotides read TGTGCCAGCAGTCGGGCCATATCAGAGACCCAGTACTTC.

This rearrangement joins TRBV5-1 to TRBJ2-1; D tentatively fits TRBD1 or TRBD2 (6 bases each). The length of the CDR3 is 17 residues. Trimming left V 5 bases short and J 5 bases short, with 23 bases between. In germline, CDR1 is SGHRS, CDR2 YFSETQ. As DNA, the CDR3 is TGCGCCAGCAGATTCAGCGCGGTGGGGGGCAGGCACAATGAGCAGTTCTTC. The encoded protein is CASRFSAVGGRHNEQFF.

The chain couples TRBV20-1 to TRBJ2-3; the D call may be TRBD1 or TRBD2 (5 bases each). Germline V gene lookup returns CDR1 DFQATT and CDR2 SNEGSKA (reference sequence). With 2 bases removed from V and 4 bases from J, the gap between germline ends came to 16 bases. CDR3 size: 15 residues. The CDR3 DNA reads as TGCAGTGCTAGACTATCTGGGGGAAATCCAGATACGCAGTATTTT. Residues: CSARLSGGNPDTQYF.

The gene calls are TRBV6-1 and TRBJ2-7; TRBD2 matches 7 bases. This CDR3 comprises 16 residues. With V trimmed by 5 bases and J by 0 bases, 10 bases remained unmatched. Germline V gives CDR1 MNHNS, CDR2 SASEGT. The chain's CDR3 is CASSFGGGMSSYEQYF. CDR3 in DNA: TGTGCCAGCAGTTTCGGGGGAGGGATGAGCTCCTACGAGCAGTACTTC.

The CDR3 DNA sequence: TGTGCCAGCAGGATTAACAGGGGATCCTACGAGCAGTACTTC. Its protein is CASRINRGSYEQYF. The chain couples TRBV6-2 or TRBV6-3 to TRBJ2-7, with 7 bases aligning to TRBD1. Germline values: CDR1 MNHEY, CDR2 SVGEGT. CDR3 size: 14 residues. The trim removed 6 bases at V and 1 base at J, leaving 6 bases unmatched.

The V and J genes are TRBV29-1 and TRBJ1-4, with D unclear. Trimming cost V 6 bases and J 3 bases, with 11 bases left between them. The CDR3 length is 13 residues. Germline V gives CDR1 SQVTM, CDR2 ANQGSEA. The CDR3 sequence is CSVSRSPNEKLFF. The CDR3 DNA reads TGCAGCGTATCCAGGTCGCCTAATGAAAAACTGTTTTTT.

V is TRBV27 and J is TRBJ1-4; D remains ambiguous. CDR1 MNHEY and CDR2 SMNVEV come from the germline V gene (reference sequence). The CDR3 is made up of 15 amino acids. V shed 1 base and J shed 1 base, with 7 bases lying between them. The CDR3 sequence is CASSLLAGTNEKLFF. The CDR3 DNA reads TGTGCCAGCAGTTTATTGGCGGGAACTAATGAAAAACTGTTTTTT.

The V call is TRBV11-2, the J call TRBJ2-7; D ambiguous. Per germline, CDR1 SGHAT and CDR2 FQNNGV. With 0 bases removed from V and 2 bases from J, the gap between germline ends came to 11 bases. The CDR3 runs to 15 residues. CDR3 residues: CASSLEAVKAYEQYF. The CDR3 bases are TGTGCCAGCAGCTTAGAGGCGGTTAAAGCCTACGAGCAGTACTTC.

This chain joins TRBV10-3 and TRBJ1-6; D ambiguous. CDR3 length: 12 amino acids. Germline V gene sequence: CDR1 ENHRY, CDR2 SYGVKD. The V end lost 6 bases, the J end lost 7 bases, and 7 bases lay between the germline ends. Here the CDR3 DNA reads TGTGCCATCAGATCAAAGAATTCACCCCTCCACTTT. Protein sequence: CAIRSKNSPLHF.

The chain is built from TRBV6-1 and TRBJ2-2, with 10 nucleotides matching TRBD2. Germline-derived CDR1 and CDR2 are MNHNS and SASEGT. V trimming: 4 bases; J trimming: 3 bases; junction bases outside the gene matches: 2. This CDR3 has 15 amino acids. CDR3 residues: CASSAGLADTGELFF. The DNA of the CDR3 is TGTGCCAGCAGTGCAGGACTAGCGGACACCGGGGAGCTGTTTTTT.